The 28 T cell receptor beta chains presented below share a single source sample, sequenced in a study of shared clonotypes between healthy human individuals. TCRdb's table, derived via immunoSEQ multiplex PCR, lists solely in-frame clones and lacks some. The sample lists 450,000 to 500,000 clones, 70% to 80% seen once, with around 12% in the top ten. The sample was PBMCs. Receptors were obtained from a middle-aged woman in good health. Some clones in this sample may be carry-over from other donors' samples.

This chain links TRBV5-5 with TRBJ2-7, with D hard to call. Germline CDR1 is SGHKS and CDR2 is YYEKEE (reference sequence). This CDR3 contains 14 residues. Trimming pared 3 bases from V and 6 bases from J, leaving 16 bases between. CDR3 loop: CASSSTYLPIEQYF. The CDR3 region has the DNA TGTGCCAGCAGCTCCACATACCTACCCATCGAGCAGTACTTC.

This rearrangement joins TRBV18 to TRBJ1-2, with D perhaps TRBD1 (6 bases). The V gene's germline CDR1 is KGHSH and CDR2 LQKENI. Trimming removed 2 bases from V and 2 bases from J, with 9 bases in between. The CDR3 has 14 residues. CDR3 DNA sequence: TGTGCCAGCTCACCAGGACAGCAAAACTATGGCTACACCTTC. Amino acid sequence: CASSPGQQNYGYTF.

The V gene is TRBV7-9, the J gene TRBJ2-1, with D perhaps given as TRBD1 or TRBD2 (5 bases each). CDR3 length equals 15 residues. The V end was cut by 5 bases, the J end by 9 bases, with 20 bases between. Germline lookup yields CDR1 SEHNR and CDR2 FQNEAQ (reference sequence). The CDR3 coding sequence is TGTGCCAGCAGCGTACTCCGGGACCCGTGGGGTGAGCAGTTCTTC. It translates to CASSVLRDPWGEQFF.

This clone turned up a few times. The rearrangement joins TRBV29-1 to TRBJ2-1; perhaps TRBD1 as D (6 bases). Germline V gene lookup returns CDR1 SQVTM and CDR2 ANQGSEA. V was clipped by 5 bases and J by 0 bases, with 14 bases between them. CDR3 size: 15 residues. The CDR3, as DNA: TGCAGCGTTTGCAACGACAGGTCCTCCTACAATGAGCAGTTCTTC. Translated, it gives CSVCNDRSSYNEQFF.

This clone showed up many times. The gene calls are TRBV10-2 and TRBJ2-5, with 10 bases aligning to TRBD2. This CDR3 has 13 amino acids. The V segment lost 10 bases and the J segment 6 bases; nucleotides outside the gene matches: 8. CDR1 and CDR2 from the germline V gene are WSHSY and SAAADI. The CDR3 nucleotides are TGCGCCACGGCATTTAGCGGGAGGAAGACCCAGTACTTC. Translation: CATAFSGRKTQYF.

The V call is TRBV5-6, the J call TRBJ2-2; D ambiguous. Germline assignment: CDR1 SGHDT and CDR2 YYEEEE. V shed 0 bases and J shed 6 bases, with 3 bases lying between them. The CDR3 length is 12 residues. CDR3 region: CASSLVSGELFF. In DNA, the CDR3 is TGTGCCAGCAGCTTGGTCTCCGGGGAGCTGTTTTTT.

This clone was detected a few times. This chain joins TRBV28 and TRBJ2-3, with D tentatively TRBD1 (6 bases). The CDR3 totals 15 residues. V gave up 3 bases and J gave up 4 bases, with 14 bases separating them. Germline V gives CDR1 MDHEN, CDR2 SYDVKM. CDR3 amino acids: CASSFGGLRADTQYF. In nucleotides, the CDR3 is TGTGCCAGCAGTTTTGGGGGCCTGAGAGCAGATACGCAGTATTTT.

As to this clone: Compared with germline, one end of the junction differs, possibly owing to a read error. The genes are TRBV14 and TRBJ2-7; D remains unclear. CDR3 length: 10 residues. Germline V gives CDR1 SGHDN, CDR2 FVKESK. CDR3 protein: CASSHPGPPF. CDR3 in DNA: TGTGCCAGCAGCCATCCGGGCCCACCTTTC.

This clone appeared a single time. The V gene is TRBV7-9, the J gene TRBJ1-5, with D maybe TRBD1 (6 bases). The CDR3 has 17 amino acids. Trimming cost V 5 bases and J 1 base, with 18 bases left between them. Germline CDR1 SEHNR, CDR2 FQNEAQ (reference sequence). CDR3 sequence reads: CASSIPRGGESNQPQHF. CDR3 in DNA: TGTGCCAGCAGCATACCGAGGGGGGGCGAGAGCAATCAGCCCCAGCATTTT. Full variable domain (remainder filled in from reference TRBV7-9 and TRBJ1-5): DTGVSQNPRHKITKRGQNVTFRCDPISEHNRLYWYRQTLGQGPEFLTYFQNEAQLEKSRLLSDRFSAERPKGSFSTLEIQRTEQGDSAMYLCASSIPRGGESNQPQHFGDGTRLSIL.

This clone was recorded at least ten times. The gene calls are TRBV29-1 and TRBJ2-5; no clear D gene. Germline CDR1 reads SQVTM; CDR2 reads ANQGSEA. CDR3 length equals 13 residues. With 0 bases removed from V and 5 bases from J, the gap between germline ends came to 10 bases. As DNA, the CDR3 is TGCAGCGTTGAAGAGGCAATCGGGGAGACCCAGTACTTC. Translated, it gives CSVEEAIGETQYF.

In its sample, this clone was seen a few times. The chain is built from TRBV19 and TRBJ2-1; D is unclear. Trimming shortened V by 0 bases and J by 7 bases, and 10 bases separated the two germline ends. The CDR3 runs 14 residues. Germline lookup yields CDR1 LNHDA and CDR2 SQIVND (reference sequence). The CDR3 DNA reads TGTGCCAGTAGTATAGATCCTGATTTGAATGAGCAGTTCTTC. It specifies CASSIDPDLNEQFF.

The CDR3 is CASSQAINTEAFF. Here the CDR3 DNA reads TGCGCCAGCAGCCAAGCTATCAACACTGAAGCTTTCTTT. This chain joins TRBV4-3 and TRBJ1-1, with D unresolved. V lost 1 base and J 2 bases, leaving 5 bases between the germline ends. The CDR3 is made up of 13 amino acids. The germline V gene has CDR1 LGHNA and CDR2 YSLEER.

The rearrangement joins TRBV7-2 to TRBJ1-2; 8 positions agree with TRBD1. This CDR3 region has 19 residues. V lost 1 base and J lost 4; bases outside the gene matches: 17. Germline V gene sequence: CDR1 SGHTA, CDR2 FQGNSA. DNA for the CDR3: TGTGCCAGCAGCTTAGGCGCCGGACAGGGCTTATTTTCAGGCTATGGCTACACCTTC. It encodes CASSLGAGQGLFSGYGYTF. Looking up the rest from reference TRBV7-2 and TRBJ1-2 gives the full variable domain: GAGVSQSPSNKVTEKGKDVELRCDPISGHTALYWYRQSLGQGLEFLIYFQGNSAPDKSGLPSDRFSAERTGGSVSTLTIQRTQQEDSAVYLCASSLGAGQGLFSGYGYTFGSGTRLTVV.

This clone appeared a single time. The gene calls are TRBV28 and TRBJ2-3; no clear D gene. V gave up 5 bases and J gave up 6 bases, with 9 bases separating them. Per germline, CDR1 MDHEN and CDR2 SYDVKM. This CDR3 spans 12 amino acids. CDR3: CASSPLPDTQYF. The CDR3 DNA sequence: TGTGCCAGCAGTCCCCTTCCTGATACGCAGTATTTT.

The chain links TRBV4-3 to TRBJ2-3, with D maybe TRBD2 (6 bases). This CDR3 comprises 14 residues. Looked up from germline, CDR1 is LGHNA and CDR2 is YSLEER. V lost 3 bases to trimming and J lost 6 bases, with 13 bases between them. The CDR3 region is CASSHPGTPDTQYF. The CDR3 coding sequence is TGCGCCAGCAGCCACCCCGGGACTCCGGATACGCAGTATTTT.

This clone was observed once. The chain joins TRBV19 to TRBJ2-3; D gene uncertain. Trimming cost V 3 bases and J 0 bases, with 16 bases left between them. Looked up from germline, CDR1 is LNHDA and CDR2 is SQIVND (reference sequence). The CDR3 has 17 residues. The CDR3 sequence: CASSIGSIVTSTDTQYF. CDR3 sequence (DNA): TGTGCCAGTAGTATCGGCTCGATCGTAACAAGCACAGATACGCAGTATTTT.

This chain joins TRBV7-9 and TRBJ1-2, with 7 bases that match TRBD1. V was pared by 6 bases and J by 6 bases, with 7 bases of the junction left unmatched. Germline lookup yields CDR1 SEHNR and CDR2 FQNEAQ (reference sequence). The CDR3 extends over 13 amino acids. The CDR3 bases are TGTGCCAGCAGATTGACAGGGAAGGATGGCTACACCTTC. Translated, it gives CASRLTGKDGYTF.

Comment on this clone: A far larger clone is one base from this, pointing to a likely read error. The identical CDR3 is also encoded by other nucleotide sequences in the sample. This sequence joins TRBV2 and TRBJ1-1; D unresolved. This CDR3 region has 14 residues. Germline-derived CDR1 and CDR2 are SNHLY and FYNNEI. CDR3 nucleotide sequence: TGCGCCAGCAGTGAGATACGGGTGAACACTGAAGCTTTCTTT. Residues: CASSEIRVNTEAFF.

This chain joins TRBV21-1 and TRBJ2-5; the listed D gene, TRBD1, was not tested against the DNA. TRBV21-1 corresponds to a pseudogene. This CDR3 region has 13 residues. The CDR3 spells CASKAGVEETQYF. The DNA for the CDR3 is TGTGCCAGCAAGGCAGGGGTGGAAGAGACCCAGTACTTC.

Of note for this clone: The sample contains more than one DNA sequence encoding this CDR3. This sequence joins TRBV7-9 and TRBJ1-5; tentatively, D is TRBD1 (5 bases). The CDR3 has 12 residues. The V gene lost 4 bases and the J gene lost 4 bases, with 5 bases spanning the gap. From germline, CDR1 is SEHNR and CDR2 FQNEAQ (reference sequence). The CDR3 protein is CASSSGNQPQHF. CDR3 DNA sequence: TGTGCCAGCAGCTCAGGGAATCAGCCCCAGCATTTT.

The chain is built from TRBV5-1 and TRBJ2-3, with D maybe TRBD1 (5 bases). The length of the CDR3 is 17 residues. The germline V gene has CDR1 SGHRS and CDR2 YFSETQ. With 0 bases removed from V and 1 base from J, the gap between germline ends came to 15 bases. The CDR3 region has the DNA TGCGCCAGCAGCTTGGCACAAGACAGCGCTGGCACAGATACGCAGTATTTT. Its protein is CASSLAQDSAGTDTQYF.

V gene TRBV10-3 combines with J gene TRBJ1-2; possibly TRBD1 for D (6 bases). Trimming took 1 base from V and 0 from J, leaving 12 bases between them. Germline loops: CDR1 ENHRY, CDR2 SYGVKD. This CDR3 is built from 16 residues. This CDR3 reads CAISEYSGDTNYGYTF. The CDR3 nucleotides read TGTGCCATCAGTGAGTATTCAGGGGATACTAACTATGGCTACACCTTC.

Turning to this clone: With a far larger clone one base away, a read error is the likely cause. Other DNA sequences in the same sample also yield this CDR3. V is TRBV6-5 and J is TRBJ1-6, with a tentative D call TRBD1 (6 bases). The CDR3 is made up of 14 amino acids. Germline assignment: CDR1 MNHEY and CDR2 SVGAGI. The CDR3 region is CASSYSGGSSPLHF. DNA of the CDR3: TGTGCCAGCAGTTACTCGGGGGGCTCTTCACCTCTCCACTTT.

This clone was counted once. This chain uses TRBV9 with TRBJ2-2; 11 bases fit TRBD1. J was trimmed by 6 bases and V by 7 bases; bases with no gene match: 5. The CDR3 runs to 14 residues. Germline CDR1 and CDR2: SGDLS and YYNGEE. The CDR3 DNA follows: TGTGCCAGCGGAAGGGACAGGGGGGCCGGGGAGCTGTTTTTT. Its translation: CASGRDRGAGELFF.

This clone was counted once. The chain is built from TRBV28 and TRBJ2-7, with D perhaps assigned TRBD1 or TRBD2 (5 bases each). The CDR3 runs 15 residues. The V end lost 3 bases, the J end lost 3 bases, and 15 bases lay between the germline ends. The germline gives CDR1 MDHEN, CDR2 SYDVKM. The CDR3 here is CASSFLGARLYEQYF. DNA of the CDR3: TGTGCCAGCAGTTTCCTCGGGGCCCGGCTCTACGAGCAGTACTTC.

The chain links TRBV6-4 to TRBJ1-1; TRBD1 agrees at 8 bases. V lost 4 bases, J lost 4 bases, and 5 bases stayed unmatched. This CDR3 region has 14 residues. Germline V lookup: CDR1 MRHNA, CDR2 SNTAGT. CDR3 residues: CASSVTGESTEAFF. The CDR3 DNA is TGTGCCAGCAGTGTGACAGGGGAGAGCACTGAAGCTTTCTTT.

The chain employs TRBV15 and TRBJ1-2; D uncertain. Germline CDR1 is LNHNV and CDR2 is YYDKDF (reference sequence). The V end was cut by 8 bases, the J end by 8 bases, with 12 bases between. There are 11 residues in the CDR3. The CDR3 loop is CATREGIGYTF. The CDR3 nucleotides read TGTGCCACCCGGGAGGGAATAGGCTACACCTTC.

The chain uses TRBV5-1 and TRBJ1-2; D is undetermined. Per germline, CDR1 SGHRS and CDR2 YFSETQ. This CDR3 has 13 amino acids. Trimming left V 5 bases short and J 3 bases short, with 11 bases between. In nucleotides, the CDR3 is TGCGCCAGCAGTCCAGACAACCACTATGGCTACACCTTC. It encodes CASSPDNHYGYTF.